The source of this T cell receptor (beta chain) is a study of blood T cells in healthy people across ages. General study results and limits: Diversity of TCR beta per million T cells declined in a roughly linear way with age.

The CDR3 sequence is 15 residues long. The V and J ends lost 3 bases and 8 bases, in that order; junction bases with no gene match: 10. Germline V lookup: CDR1 MNHEY, CDR2 SMNVEV (reference sequence). Individuals who donated were healthy Caucasians from Russia aged about 6 to 90. A second 7 to 11 cycle PCR used barcoded and J-beta primers. TCRdb re-called the 5' RACE reads with MiXCR, one entry per CDR3 protein. Seen here are hundreds of thousands of distinct CDR3 sequences, about 61% observed once, and the top ten hold around a quarter. This clonotype came up a few times. Its specificity is unknown. This clonotype was obtained from a man aged 35-49 years in good health. The specimen was blood. The chain employs TRBV27 and TRBJ1-2; 9 bases are shared with TRBD1. The CDR3 region is CASSFGTGGRQGYTF. The CDR3 region has the DNA TGTGCCAGCAGTTTCGGAACAGGGGGCCGTCAGGGCTACACCTTC.